The sequence of this T cell receptor (beta chain) was determined in a study of cytomegalovirus exposure and HLA in healthy donors. Findings and limits, study-wide: Evidence from a later analysis indicated that most CMV-associated TCR beta chains looked HLA-restricted. Later on, an analysis found that several of the most significant clusters appeared to be linked to common viral pathogens, which included parvovirus B19. Among TCR beta chains of equal frequency, HLA-associated ones were more clonally expanded in a later analysis. A few chains tied to CMV proved CMV antigen-specific in vitro.

Researchers ran the PCR with 60 Vbeta and 13 Jbeta primers. TCRdb's table, derived via immunoSEQ multiplex PCR, lists solely in-frame clones and lacks some. The table lists about 260,000 clones, 80% to 90% of them singletons. Unmatched junction bases numbered 6, after V lost 4 bases and J lost 4 bases. The CDR3 contains 15 residues. The germline CDR1 and CDR2 sequences are MNHEY and SMNVEV (reference sequence). This clone came up a few times. Its antigen is not identified. The sequenced material came from PBMCs. The receptor was derived from a woman in her 40s in good health and CMV-seropositive. The V and J genes are TRBV27 and TRBJ2-5; 10 bases line up with TRBD1. Here the CDR3 reads CASSSTGGSIETQYF. CDR3 coding DNA: TGTGCCAGCAGTTCGACAGGGGGCTCAATAGAGACCCAGTACTTC.